This TCR beta chain was found in a study of cytomegalovirus exposure and HLA in healthy donors. General study results and limits: Researchers reported that a few CMV-associated chains were confirmed in vitro as CMV antigen-specific. It was reported in a later analysis that an Asian-associated ancestry cluster showed fewer N-insertions than the roughly 670-donor mean. Cytomegalovirus status was reportedly diagnosed by the classifier with high specificity and sensitivity.

With regard to this clone: Antigen: not known.

The CDR3 extends over 17 amino acids. After removal of 0 bases from V and 5 bases from J, the junction contained 10 bases not matched to a gene. Germline loops: CDR1 MDHEN, CDR2 SYDVKM. The PCR contained 60 Vbeta and 13 Jbeta primers. Sequencing used immunoSEQ multiplex PCR; TCRdb keeps in-frame clones, though not all of them. Here the sample spans 150,000 to 200,000 clones, around 80% being singletons. This TCR was sampled from a man aged 18 to 29 in good health and CMV-seronegative. The rearrangement links TRBV28 to TRBJ2-1, with TRBD2 identical over 7 bases. Material: PBMCs. The CDR3, as DNA: TGTGCCAGCAGTTTATGGATACTAGCGACTCTCGACAATGAGCAGTTCTTC. It encodes CASSLWILATLDNEQFF.